These 21 T cell receptor beta chains originate from one sample sequenced in a study of T cell clusters in autoimmune cytopenias. One tube held mixed TRB-A and TRB-B primer pools for touch-down PCR. TCRdb reprocessed the multiplex PCR reads and keeps a single row for each CDR3 protein, giving no DNA. In all, the sample yields some 4,700 distinct CDR3 sequences. Each sample's input was 250 ng genomic DNA, roughly 38,000 genome equivalents. Sequenced input: peripheral blood. The source of these receptors is a human donor with an autoimmune cytopenia or autoimmune hepatitis (not recorded which).

Frequency places this clonotype as medium-sized. V is TRBV20-1 and J is TRBJ2-7; TCRdb lists TRBD2, though no DNA is available to test this call. Looked up from germline, CDR1 is DFQATT and CDR2 is SNEGSKA (reference sequence). The CDR3 sequence is 14 residues long. The CDR3 is CSARASGGAREQYF.

Frequency places this clonotype as medium-sized. The chain has TRBV29-1 and TRBJ2-1; the TCRdb D gene call, TRBD1, has no DNA to confirm it. CDR3 length equals 11 residues. Germline V gene sequence: CDR1 SQVTM, CDR2 ANQGSEA. The CDR3 protein is CSVDKGDRQFF.

This chain's CDR3 is CASSPRGEQYF. The chain couples TRBV27 to TRBJ2-7; checking the TCRdb D call of TRBD1 is not possible without DNA. CDR1 and CDR2 (germline): MNHEY, SMNVEV (reference sequence). The CDR3 has 11 residues.

This clonotype is labeled medium-sized (0.01 to 0.1%) based on frequency. The chain carries TRBV29-1 and TRBJ2-2; TCRdb's D gene call, TRBD1, goes unchecked for lack of DNA. Germline V CDR1 and CDR2: SQVTM, ANQGSEA. CDR3 length: 15 amino acids. The CDR3: CSVSDRHTNTGELFF.

The V gene is TRBV6-6, the J gene TRBJ1-4; TCRdb calls TRBD1, which cannot be checked without DNA. The CDR3 is made up of 15 amino acids. CDR1 is MNHNY and CDR2 is SVGAGI in the germline V gene (reference sequence). CDR3 amino acids: CASSQGQGAEEKLFF.

The chain has TRBV7-2 and TRBJ1-2. CDR1 and CDR2 (germline): SGHTA, FQGNSA. CDR3 length: 13 amino acids. The CDR3 protein is CASSLDDKGGYTF. The full variable domain, completed using reference TRBV7-2 and TRBJ1-2, is GAGVSQSPSNKVTEKGKDVELRCDPISGHTALYWYRQSLGQGLEFLIYFQGNSAPDKSGLPSDRFSAERTGGSVSTLTIQRTQQEDSAVYLCASSLDDKGGYTFGSGTRLTVV.

Considering frequency, this clonotype is medium-sized. The rearrangement links TRBV30 to TRBJ2-5; TCRdb lists TRBD2, though no DNA is available to test this call. The germline V gene encodes CDR1 GTSNPN and CDR2 SVGIG (reference sequence). This CDR3 is 13 amino acids long. CDR3: CAWNGLAGETQYF.

The chain couples TRBV19 to TRBJ1-4; the D call of TRBD1 rests on TCRdb alone, since no DNA is present to check it. Germline V gene sequence: CDR1 LNHDA, CDR2 SQIVND (reference sequence). The CDR3 runs 13 residues. CDR3 sequence: CASSIWGGEKLFF.

This chain links TRBV24-1 with TRBJ2-2; TCRdb names TRBD1, which stays unverified in the absence of DNA. The germline gives CDR1 KGHDR, CDR2 SFDVKD. CDR3 length equals 15 residues. This CDR3 is CATSDPGRHTGELFF.

The chain couples TRBV30 to TRBJ1-1; absent DNA, TCRdb's TRBD1 call cannot be checked. The V gene's germline CDR1 is GTSNPN and CDR2 SVGIG (reference sequence). The CDR3 is 17 amino acids. The CDR3 protein is CAWRRETGNTDLLRAFF. Using reference TRBV30 and TRBJ1-1 for the parts outside the CDR3, the full variable domain is SQTIHQWPATLVQPVGSPLSLECTVEGTSNPNLYWYRQAAGRGLQLLFYSVGIGQISSEVPQNLSASRPQDRQFILSSKKLLLSDSGFYLCAWRRETGNTDLLRAFFGQGTRLTVV.

The chain's CDR3 is CASSGGTANYGYTF. V is TRBV28 and J is TRBJ1-2; TCRdb picks TRBD1, but there is no DNA to check that call. Germline CDR1 MDHEN, CDR2 SYDVKM. This CDR3 comprises 14 residues.

This clonotype shows up as medium-sized by frequency. This chain joins TRBV6-5 and TRBJ2-3; TCRdb returns TRBD1, unconfirmable since there is no DNA. Per the germline V gene, CDR1 is MNHEY and CDR2 is SVGAGI. The CDR3 length is 15 residues. This CDR3 is CASSRRDRATDTQYF.

This chain connects TRBV7-9 to TRBJ1-1; the D gene TCRdb calls, TRBD1, cannot be checked with no DNA. Per the germline V gene, CDR1 is SEHNR and CDR2 is FQNEAQ (reference sequence). The CDR3 is made up of 15 amino acids. CDR3 sequence reads: CASSLPVPPYTEAFF.

This clonotype is identified as medium-sized (0.01 to 0.1%) from frequency. The chain is built from TRBV6-1 and TRBJ2-3. The CDR3 length is 17 residues. Germline loops: CDR1 MNHNS, CDR2 SASEGT. CDR3 loop: CASSETGMGWGTDTQYF.

By frequency, this clonotype is medium-sized. J is TRBJ2-1 and V is TRBV7-2; TCRdb lists TRBD2, though no DNA is available to test this call. The CDR3 consists of 15 residues. CDR1 and CDR2 (germline): SGHTA, FQGNSA. The CDR3 sequence is CASSLTSGLYNEQFF.

The V gene is TRBV6-5, the J gene TRBJ2-2; there is no DNA to check the TCRdb D call of TRBD1. CDR1 is MNHEY and CDR2 is SVGAGI in the germline V gene. The CDR3 has 17 residues. The CDR3 here is CASSYTGTGGYNGELFF.

This clonotype is identified as medium-sized from frequency. V gene TRBV6-1 combines with J gene TRBJ2-3. This CDR3 region has 12 residues. Germline assignment: CDR1 MNHNS and CDR2 SASEGT. The CDR3 reads CASSGITDTQYF.

V gene TRBV6-5 combines with J gene TRBJ1-1. CDR1 is MNHEY and CDR2 is SVGAGI in the germline V gene. The CDR3 has 17 residues. CDR3 loop: CASSYLYVGGVNTEAFF.

Considering frequency, this clonotype is medium-sized (0.01 to 0.1%). The rearrangement uses TRBV10-1 and TRBJ2-5; TCRdb's D call of TRBD1 is untestable without DNA. The CDR3 is 13 residues long. CDR1 and CDR2 (germline): WNHNN, SYGVQD (reference sequence). CDR3 residues: CASSESGRETQYF.

CDR3 protein: CATSDLQGWGARSYGYTF. This chain joins TRBV24-1 and TRBJ1-2; TCRdb's D call, TRBD1, is unchecked because there is no DNA. Germline V CDR1 and CDR2: KGHDR, SFDVKD. This CDR3 comprises 18 residues.

Measured by frequency, this clonotype is medium-sized. The CDR3 loop reads CASSIPGLAGDDEQYF. The rearrangement joins TRBV6-5 to TRBJ2-7; TCRdb proposes TRBD2, but this gene call is untestable without DNA. The CDR3 consists of 16 residues. The germline gives CDR1 MNHEY, CDR2 SVGAGI.